The 23 T cell receptor beta chains below come from one sample, sequenced in a study of beta chain features in type 1 diabetes. The whole isolated RNA underwent reverse transcription, so sequencing captured expressed TCRB transcripts. Data came from immunoSEQ multiplex PCR; TCRdb stores just in-frame clones and leaves some out. The sample lists 350,000 to 450,000 clones, over 11% seen once, with approximately 0.035% in the top ten. Input material: naive CD4+ T cells from blood. Source of these receptors: a man younger than 40 in good health.

The CDR3: CASSHPMGFNTGELFF. DNA for the CDR3: TGCGCCAGCAGCCATCCCATGGGGTTTAACACCGGGGAGCTGTTTTTT. The chain carries TRBV4-3 and TRBJ2-2; D gene uncertain. V was trimmed by 3 bases and J by 2 bases, leaving 13 bases between them. The CDR3 sequence is 16 residues long. Germline V gives CDR1 LGHNA, CDR2 YSLEER.

This clone came up a few times. The V and J genes are TRBV9 and TRBJ2-1; no clear D gene. This CDR3 is 13 amino acids long. CDR1 and CDR2 from the germline V gene are SGDLS and YYNGEE. V dropped 0 bases and J dropped 6 bases, with 7 bases sitting between them. Here the CDR3 reads CASSVGLTNEQFF. The CDR3 bases are TGTGCCAGCAGCGTAGGGCTAACCAATGAGCAGTTCTTC.

This clone was detected a few times. This rearrangement joins TRBV5-4 to TRBJ2-1, with D perhaps TRBD1 (6 bases). V lost 5 bases, J lost 1 base, and 10 bases lay in between. The CDR3 has 14 residues. Germline CDR1 SGHNT, CDR2 YYREEE (reference sequence). CDR3 nucleotide sequence: TGTGCCAGCAGTCAACAGGGTTCCTACAATGAGCAGTTCTTC. Its translation: CASSQQGSYNEQFF.

As concerns this clone: The same CDR3 can be traced to other DNA sequences in this sample. This chain connects TRBV9 to TRBJ2-1; 7 positions match TRBD2. CDR1 SGDLS and CDR2 YYNGEE come from the germline V gene. V shed 0 bases, J shed 4 bases, and the junction held 4 bases outside the gene matches. The CDR3 runs 15 residues. Here the CDR3 reads CASSVVAGDYNEQFF. The CDR3 nucleotides read TGTGCCAGCAGCGTAGTCGCGGGGGATTACAATGAGCAGTTCTTC. Variable domain in full (rest from reference TRBV9 and TRBJ2-1): DSGVTQTPKHLITATGQRVTLRCSPRSGDLSVYWYQQSLDQGLQFLIQYYNGEERAKGNILERFSAQQFPDLHSELNLSSLELGDSALYFCASSVVAGDYNEQFFGPGTRLTVL.

The rearrangement joins TRBV29-1 to TRBJ2-3, with no clear D. Per germline, CDR1 SQVTM and CDR2 ANQGSEA. V gave up 0 bases and J gave up 8 bases, with 0 bases separating them. This CDR3 is built from 9 residues. The CDR3 protein is CSVEDTQYF. CDR3 bases: TGCAGCGTTGAAGATACGCAGTATTTT.

This clone was seen a handful of times. The gene calls are TRBV7-2 and TRBJ1-2; D is uncertain. The CDR3 has 15 amino acids. V gave up 5 bases and J gave up 7 bases, with 20 bases separating them. In germline, CDR1 is SGHTA, CDR2 FQGNSA. The CDR3, as DNA: TGTGCCAGCAGCGCAGGACTGGGTCGATTGGCTGGCTACACCTTC. Protein sequence: CASSAGLGRLAGYTF.

This clone was seen more than once but under ten times. The chain is built from TRBV30 and TRBJ1-3; D possibly corresponds to TRBD1 (5 bases). Per germline, CDR1 GTSNPN and CDR2 SVGIG (reference sequence). V was pared by 1 base and J by 2 bases, with 6 bases between. The CDR3 sequence is 13 residues long. In nucleotides, the CDR3 is TGTGCCTGGAGTGGGGGGACTGGAAACACCATATATTTT. Its translation is CAWSGGTGNTIYF. Using reference TRBV30 and TRBJ1-3 for the parts outside the CDR3, the full variable domain is SQTIHQWPATLVQPVGSPLSLECTVEGTSNPNLYWYRQAAGRGLQLLFYSVGIGQISSEVPQNLSASRPQDRQFILSSKKLLLSDSGFYLCAWSGGTGNTIYFGEGSWLTVV.

This clone was seen a handful of times. The CDR3 region is CASSLYQGGGPDTQYF. The CDR3 DNA reads TGCGCCAGCAGCTTGTACCAGGGTGGGGGCCCAGATACGCAGTATTTT. The chain links TRBV5-1 to TRBJ2-3, with a weak D call TRBD1 (6 bases). Germline values: CDR1 SGHRS, CDR2 YFSETQ. V shed 1 base and J shed 4 bases, with 16 bases lying between them. This CDR3 spans 16 amino acids.

This clone was seen a handful of times. V is TRBV6-5 and J is TRBJ2-1; the D gene could be TRBD1 or TRBD2 (5 bases each). The CDR3 has 14 residues. Trimming cost V 3 bases and J 3 bases, with 9 bases left between them. Germline values: CDR1 MNHEY, CDR2 SVGAGI. The CDR3 bases are TGTGCCAGCAGTTATGGGACGAACTACAATGAGCAGTTCTTC. This gives the protein CASSYGTNYNEQFF.

The rearrangement joins TRBV7-9 to TRBJ2-7, with D possibly matching TRBD1 (6 bases). Germline assignment: CDR1 SEHNR and CDR2 FQNEAQ (reference sequence). V was shortened by 5 bases and J by 2 bases, with 13 bases between the two germline ends. The CDR3 runs to 14 residues. The DNA for the CDR3 is TGTGCCAGCAGCCCTCTTCAGGGGACCTACGAGCAGTACGTC. It translates to CASSPLQGTYEQYV.

Only a few counts were recorded for this clone. This chain links TRBV18 with TRBJ2-7; maybe TRBD1 (6 bases). The CDR3 covers 13 residues. Germline V gene lookup returns CDR1 KGHSH and CDR2 LQKENI. V was shortened by 5 bases and J by 5 bases, with 13 bases between the two germline ends. CDR3 region: CASSKQGVDEQYF. For the CDR3, the DNA is TGTGCCAGCTCAAAACAGGGTGTCGACGAGCAGTACTTC.

The rearrangement links TRBV7-6 to TRBJ2-7; D possibly corresponds to TRBD2 (5 bases). The CDR3 sequence is 15 residues long. V was trimmed by 3 bases and J by 0 bases, leaving 12 bases between them. CDR1 is SGHVS and CDR2 is FNYEAQ in the germline V gene. In DNA form, the CDR3 reads TGTGCCAGCAGCTTGATGTCTGGGAGCTCCTACGAGCAGTACTTC. Encoded protein: CASSLMSGSSYEQYF.

This chain links TRBV7-2 with TRBJ1-6; possibly TRBD1 for D (6 bases). The CDR3 extends over 12 amino acids. Germline V gives CDR1 SGHTA, CDR2 FQGNSA. V lost 5 bases, J lost 10 bases, and 9 bases lay in between. The CDR3 DNA sequence: TGTGCCAGCAGCCGGGACATCTCACCCCTCCACTTT. It yields the protein CASSRDISPLHF.

This clone has only a few counts. This chain uses TRBV7-9 with TRBJ1-1; 7 positions agree with TRBD1. The CDR3 is 14 amino acids. The ends lost 1 base at V and 5 bases at J; junction bases unmatched: 4. Germline loops: CDR1 SEHNR, CDR2 FQNEAQ (reference sequence). The CDR3 reads CASSLGQGWTEAFF. The CDR3 DNA reads as TGTGCCAGCAGCTTAGGACAGGGTTGGACTGAAGCTTTCTTT.

The rearrangement uses TRBV30 and TRBJ2-7, with 7 bases matching TRBD1. Germline loops: CDR1 GTSNPN, CDR2 SVGIG (reference sequence). Trimming cost V 5 bases and J 11 bases; bases outside gene matches: 9. This CDR3 has 11 residues. The CDR3, as DNA: TGTGCCTGGTCTAGACAGGGAATGAAGTACGTC. Amino acids: CAWSRQGMKYV.

This clone has more than one count but fewer than ten. The genes are TRBV30 and TRBJ1-1; D is unresolved. V gave up 0 bases and J gave up 4 bases, with 6 bases separating them. The V gene's germline CDR1 is GTSNPN and CDR2 SVGIG (reference sequence). The CDR3 runs 12 residues. The CDR3 DNA reads as TGTGCCTGGAGTGTACGAACCACTGAAGCTTTCTTT. It is translated as CAWSVRTTEAFF.

The chain uses TRBV5-1 and TRBJ2-3; no definite D call. Germline CDR1 and CDR2: SGHRS and YFSETQ. The CDR3 consists of 16 residues. V was shortened by 3 bases and J by 7 bases, with 21 bases between the two germline ends. The CDR3 DNA follows: TGCGCCAGCAGCTCCCAAGGCAGCATGGGTGATAATACGCAGTATTTT. This translates into CASSSQGSMGDNTQYF.

The J gene is TRBJ2-1, the V gene TRBV5-6, with 7 bases matching TRBD1. Trimming took 3 bases from V and 2 from J; bases not matched to a gene: 8. The CDR3 loop spans 16 amino acids. Germline CDR1 reads SGHDT; CDR2 reads YYEEEE. CDR3 protein: CASSSVDRAAYNEQFF. DNA for the CDR3: TGTGCCAGCAGCTCCGTAGACAGGGCCGCCTACAATGAGCAGTTCTTC.

A few counts support this clone. The rearrangement uses TRBV30 and TRBJ2-6; the match to TRBD2 covers 14 bases. J was trimmed by 4 bases and V by 4 bases; bases with no gene match: 6. Germline-derived CDR1 and CDR2 are GTSNPN and SVGIG (reference sequence). This CDR3 spans 17 amino acids. The CDR3, as DNA: TGTGCCTGGACGCGACTAGCGGGAGGGGCCGGGGCCAACGTCCTGACTTTC. Translation gives CAWTRLAGGAGANVLTF.

The V and J genes are TRBV7-9 and TRBJ2-7, with D possibly being TRBD2 (6 bases). This CDR3 region has 14 residues. CDR1 and CDR2 from the germline V gene are SEHNR and FQNEAQ (reference sequence). Deletions cut 2 bases from V and 1 base from J, with 9 bases between. The CDR3 sequence is CASSLTRESYEQYF. CDR3 nucleotides: TGTGCCAGCAGCTTAACACGGGAGTCCTACGAGCAGTACTTC.

The gene calls are TRBV30 and TRBJ2-2, with 10 bases that match TRBD2. V shed 5 bases, J shed 6 bases, and the junction held 15 bases outside the gene matches. The germline gives CDR1 GTSNPN, CDR2 SVGIG (reference sequence). The CDR3 covers 17 residues. CDR3 region: CAWGWGASGSIAGELFF. In DNA, the CDR3 is TGTGCCTGGGGATGGGGCGCTAGCGGGAGTATCGCCGGGGAGCTGTTTTTT.

This clone was seen a handful of times. The rearrangement joins TRBV5-6 to TRBJ2-5, with a possible D match to TRBD2 (5 bases). The CDR3 has 14 amino acids. V was shortened by 4 bases and J by 2 bases, with 12 bases between the two germline ends. The germline CDR1 and CDR2 sequences are SGHDT and YYEEEE. The CDR3 DNA reads as TGTGCCAGCAGCCGACCGGGATTACAAGAGACCCAGTACTTC. Its protein is CASSRPGLQETQYF.

The chain combines TRBV18 with TRBJ1-2, with D possibly matching TRBD1 (5 bases). V shed 2 bases and J shed 6 bases, with 13 bases lying between them. CDR3 length equals 14 residues. Germline V gene lookup returns CDR1 KGHSH and CDR2 LQKENI. The CDR3 sequence is CASSPGGIGDGYTF. DNA of the CDR3: TGTGCCAGCTCACCAGGCGGGATAGGGGATGGCTACACCTTC.